The 23 T cell receptor beta chains below were found in one sample sequenced in a study of T-cell memory formation after mild COVID-19. TCRdb reanalysed the 5' RACE reads using MiXCR and keeps one entry per CDR3 protein. The sample lists 260,000 or so distinct CDR3 sequences; 16% were seen once. The specimen sequenced was PBMCs or a T cell subset sorted from them (not recorded which). Receptors were obtained from a man younger than 30 who had mild COVID-19 (a few samples of this study predate the infection). Cell type and time point are not known.

A few counts support this clonotype. The chain's CDR3 is CASSLEGGNQPQHF. The DNA for the CDR3 is TGCGCCAGCAGCTTGGAAGGAGGCAATCAGCCCCAGCATTTT. The chain employs TRBV5-1 and TRBJ1-5; no clear D. The CDR3 totals 14 residues. The germline gives CDR1 SGHRS, CDR2 YFSETQ. Trimming left V 0 bases short and J 2 bases short, with 6 bases between.

The rearrangement joins TRBV6-2 or TRBV6-3 to TRBJ2-7; the match to TRBD1 covers 9 bases. Germline V gene sequence: CDR1 MNHEY, CDR2 SVGEGT. CDR3 length: 12 residues. Trimming removed 10 bases from V and 3 bases from J; junction bases left unmatched: 4. For the CDR3, the DNA is TGTGCCACTACGACAGGGGGCTACGAGCAGTACGTC. It encodes CATTTGGYEQYV.

The chain combines TRBV7-3 with TRBJ2-1; 12 bases line up with TRBD2. V shed 2 bases, J shed 7 bases, and the junction held 9 bases outside the gene matches. Germline lookup yields CDR1 SGHTA and CDR2 FQGTGA. The CDR3 covers 17 residues. The CDR3 sequence: CASSLPASGGAENEQFF. CDR3 in DNA: TGTGCCAGCAGCTTACCTGCTAGCGGGGGGGCAGAGAATGAGCAGTTCTTC.

The chain is built from TRBV5-1 and TRBJ1-6; 8 bases match TRBD1. CDR3 size: 13 residues. The germline V gene has CDR1 SGHRS and CDR2 YFSETQ. V trimming: 3 bases; J trimming: 13 bases; junction bases outside the gene matches: 6. The CDR3 DNA sequence: TGCGCCAGCAGCTCGGACAGGGCTGCGCCCCTCCACTTT. Translating gives CASSSDRAAPLHF.

This clonotype was counted only a few times. The chain couples TRBV10-3 to TRBJ1-5; D ambiguous. The V end lost 9 bases, the J end lost 3 bases, and 12 bases lay between the germline ends. Germline-derived CDR1 and CDR2 are ENHRY and SYGVKD. The CDR3 extends over 13 amino acids. CDR3 DNA sequence: TGTGCCATAAGGAGGACGTCCAATCAGCCCCAGCATTTT. Encoded protein: CAIRRTSNQPQHF.

This chain joins TRBV21-1 and TRBJ1-1; the D call in the table, TRBD1, was not verified against the DNA. TRBV21-1 is termed a pseudogene. The length of the CDR3 is 15 residues. Written as DNA, the CDR3 is TGTGCCAGCAGCAAGGGGGGGGTTTCGTACACTGAAGCTTTCTTT. It yields the protein CASSKGGVSYTEAFF.

The chain couples TRBV18 to TRBJ2-7; D remains unclear. V lost 3 bases to trimming and J lost 0 bases, with 15 bases between them. Germline CDR1 KGHSH, CDR2 LQKENI. The CDR3 loop spans 16 amino acids. The CDR3 reads CASSPGLLHDSYEQYF. The CDR3 region has the DNA TGTGCCAGCTCACCGGGTCTTCTCCACGACTCCTACGAGCAGTACTTC.

This clonotype has just one count. One end of the junction varies from germline; a read error may be responsible. V usage is TRBV7-2 and J usage is TRBJ2-5; TRBD1 agrees at 7 bases. There are 14 residues in the CDR3. Germline V lookup: CDR1 SGHTA, CDR2 FQGNSA. CDR3 nucleotides: TGTGCCAGCAGCCCACAGGGGTCCCAAGAGACCCGGTACTTC. Protein sequence: CASSPQGSQETRYF. The whole variable domain, filled in from reference TRBV7-2 and TRBJ2-5, reads GAGVSQSPSNKVTEKGKDVELRCDPISGHTALYWYRQSLGQGLEFLIYFQGNSAPDKSGLPSDRFSAERTGGSVSTLTIQRTQQEDSAVYLCASSPQGSQETRYFGPGTRLLVL.

This clonotype showed up just a few times. J is TRBJ2-1 and V is TRBV15, with 11 bases identical to TRBD1. After removal of 3 bases from V and 2 bases from J, the junction contained 0 bases not matched to a gene. The CDR3 covers 15 residues. The germline V gene has CDR1 LNHNV and CDR2 YYDKDF (reference sequence). The DNA for the CDR3 is TGTGCCACCAGCAGGGGACAGGGGGCCTACAATGAGCAGTTCTTC. This translates into CATSRGQGAYNEQFF.

The sample holds a few counts of this clonotype. The chain uses TRBV5-1 and TRBJ2-3; D is perhaps TRBD1 (7 bases). Trimming pared 1 base from V and 3 bases from J, leaving 15 bases between. This CDR3 spans 16 amino acids. Germline V gives CDR1 SGHRS, CDR2 YFSETQ. Here the CDR3 reads CASSLPNPGGTDTQYF. CDR3 coding DNA: TGCGCCAGCAGCTTGCCGAACCCAGGGGGGACAGATACGCAGTATTTT.

The chain uses TRBV3-1 and TRBJ1-1; 8 bases agree with TRBD1. The CDR3 consists of 15 residues. V trimming: 6 bases; J trimming: 6 bases; junction bases outside the gene matches: 12. From germline, CDR1 is LGHDT and CDR2 YNNKEL (reference sequence). CDR3 sequence (DNA): TGTGCCAGCAGTCACTTTAGGACAGGGTTTTCTGAAGCTTTCTTT. This gives the protein CASSHFRTGFSEAFF.

This clonotype was recorded at least ten times. The V and J genes are TRBV6-2 or TRBV6-3 and TRBJ2-5; 12 nucleotides agree with TRBD2. Germline CDR1 is MNHEY and CDR2 is SVGEGT. With V trimmed by 4 bases and J by 1 base, 10 bases remained unmatched. The CDR3 totals 18 residues. The CDR3 loop reads CASSSHTGLAGLQETQYF. In DNA form, the CDR3 reads TGTGCCAGCAGTTCTCACACGGGACTAGCGGGTCTCCAAGAGACCCAGTACTTC.

The chain is built from TRBV24-1 and TRBJ2-5, with a weak D call TRBD2 (6 bases). The length of the CDR3 is 13 residues. Germline values: CDR1 KGHDR, CDR2 SFDVKD. Trimming took off 7 bases at V and 3 bases at J, with 11 bases between the two ends. CDR3 in amino acids: CATRGTGEETQYF. CDR3 nucleotides: TGTGCCACCAGGGGGACGGGGGAAGAGACCCAGTACTTC.

This clonotype showed up many times. The V gene is TRBV7-2, the J gene TRBJ2-6; 10 bases are shared with TRBD2. With 4 bases clipped from V and 0 bases from J, the junction kept 6 bases outside the gene matches. Germline loops: CDR1 SGHTA, CDR2 FQGNSA. CDR3 size: 18 residues. The CDR3 nucleotides read TGTGCCAGCAGCTCCCATAGCGGGGGGAGCTCTGGGGCCAACGTCCTGACTTTC. It codes for CASSSHSGGSSGANVLTF.

Many counts were recorded for this clonotype. The chain is built from TRBV7-3 and TRBJ2-2; a weak D match, TRBD1 (6 bases). V dropped 6 bases and J dropped 2 bases, with 10 bases sitting between them. The germline gives CDR1 SGHTA, CDR2 FQGTGA. The length of the CDR3 is 14 residues. Here the CDR3 reads CASSGDTNTGELFF. The CDR3 nucleotides read TGTGCCAGCAGTGGGGACACCAACACCGGGGAGCTGTTTTTT.

This clonotype has a count of ten or more. The chain carries TRBV4-2 and TRBJ1-2; D might be TRBD1 (5 bases). The germline V and J ends were trimmed by 0 bases and 4 bases, with 18 bases remaining between them. There are 17 residues in the CDR3. Germline loops: CDR1 LGHNA, CDR2 YNFKEQ. In DNA, the CDR3 is TGTGCCAGCAGCCAAGAAGTAAGCGGGGCCCCTGGCTATGGCTACACCTTC. This translates into CASSQEVSGAPGYGYTF.

The chain combines TRBV11-2 with TRBJ1-6; D is perhaps TRBD1 (6 bases). The CDR3 covers 16 residues. V was shortened by 5 bases and J by 13 bases, with 24 bases between the two germline ends. From germline, CDR1 is SGHAT and CDR2 FQNNGV. The CDR3 sequence: CASSHDRRSIIHPLHF. Written as DNA, the CDR3 is TGTGCCAGCAGCCACGACAGGAGAAGTATAATTCACCCCCTCCACTTT.

This clonotype came up a few times. The chain has TRBV7-9 and TRBJ1-2; TRBD1 matches 10 bases. After removal of 6 bases from V and 4 bases from J, the junction contained 11 bases not matched to a gene. CDR1 is SEHNR, CDR2 FQNEAQ, per germline (reference sequence). There are 16 residues in the CDR3. The CDR3 region is CASRVAGTGESYGYTF. DNA of the CDR3: TGTGCCAGCAGGGTGGCCGGGACAGGGGAGTCCTATGGCTACACCTTC.

The genes are TRBV6-2 or TRBV6-3 and TRBJ2-1; 14 bases are shared with TRBD2. This CDR3 region has 15 residues. Germline V gives CDR1 MNHEY, CDR2 SVGEGT. With V trimmed by 6 bases and J by 8 bases, 6 bases remained unmatched. CDR3 sequence reads: CASSQTSGGADEQFF. The CDR3 region has the DNA TGTGCCAGCAGCCAGACTAGCGGGGGGGCGGATGAGCAGTTCTTC.

In its sample, this clonotype was seen many times. The chain recombines TRBV2 with TRBJ2-2, with D perhaps TRBD1 (5 bases). CDR1 and CDR2 (germline): SNHLY, FYNNEI. This CDR3 spans 14 amino acids. V was trimmed by 8 bases and J by 4 bases, leaving 14 bases between them. CDR3 sequence (DNA): TGTGCCAGCTTGAGTTCAGGGCTCACCGGGGAGCTGTTTTTT. Protein sequence: CASLSSGLTGELFF.

The V gene is TRBV6-5, the J gene TRBJ2-7; 10 positions match TRBD1. This CDR3 spans 14 amino acids. V was pared by 6 bases and J by 3 bases, with 5 bases of the junction left unmatched. Germline CDR1 MNHEY, CDR2 SVGAGI. The CDR3 protein is CASRRDRGIYEQYF. The CDR3 DNA sequence: TGTGCCAGCAGACGGGACAGGGGAATCTACGAGCAGTACTTC.

The chain uses TRBV20-1 and TRBJ1-2, with D possibly matching TRBD1 (5 bases). Germline CDR1 is DFQATT and CDR2 is SNEGSKA (reference sequence). This CDR3 is 13 amino acids long. The V gene lost 3 bases and the J gene lost 5 bases, with 13 bases spanning the gap. CDR3 DNA sequence: TGCAGTGCTAGTTTGACAGCTTTTTATGGCTACACCTTC. It encodes CSASLTAFYGYTF.

This sequence joins TRBV3-1 and TRBJ2-4; the D gene is possibly TRBD2 (6 bases). With 5 bases removed from V and 0 bases from J, the gap between germline ends came to 14 bases. Germline V CDR1 and CDR2: LGHDT, YNNKEL (reference sequence). The CDR3 is 16 residues long. The CDR3 DNA sequence: TGTGCCAGCAGCAACCTGCTGGGACTAGCCAAAAACATTCAGTACTTC. Amino acids: CASSNLLGLAKNIQYF.